The rows below give T cell receptor beta chains drawn from one sample of a study of blood T cell repertoires in COVID-19. Assay used: immunoSEQ multiplex PCR; TCRdb lists only in-frame clones, some missing. The profile covers just over 650,000 clones, with approximately 90% appearing a single time and approximately 0.3% taken by the ten largest. Sample: peripheral blood. The receptors were gathered from a woman under 30 with acute or convalescent COVID-19. Both conserved end residues are part of each CDR3. Fields, in order: D gene, clone size, V gene, J gene, CDR3 protein, CDR3 DNA. D genes are given only for firm matches. Part of the rows lack a size; the others show once, few, many or a class for expanded clones.

D: .; size: .; V: TRBV6-4; J: TRBJ1-6; CDR3: CASSDSFQAPLHF; DNA: TGTGCCAGCAGTGACTCGTTCCAGGCGCCCCTCCACTTT
D: .; size: .; V: TRBV29-1; J: TRBJ2-1; CDR3: CSSLGGHTEQFF; DNA: TGCAGCTCCCTTGGGGGACACACTGAGCAGTTCTTC
D: .; size: .; V: TRBV6-1; J: TRBJ1-2; CDR3: CASSGSPREGFYGYTF; DNA: TGTGCCAGCAGTGGTTCCCCCCGGGAGGGTTTCTATGGCTACACCTTC
D: .; size: .; V: TRBV7-6; J: TRBJ1-3; CDR3: CASSLEVGSSGNTIYF; DNA: TGTGCCAGCAGCTTAGAGGTGGGGAGCTCTGGAAACACCATATATTTT
D: .; size: .; V: TRBV6-2/TRBV6-3; J: TRBJ2-2; CDR3: CASSPGRGAENTGELFF; DNA: TGTGCCAGCAGCCCAGGGCGCGGGGCCGAGAACACCGGGGAGCTGTTTTTT
D: .; size: .; V: TRBV9; J: TRBJ2-6; CDR3: CASSVLGRVAGANVLTF; DNA: TGTGCCAGCAGCGTCTTGGGCAGGGTTGCTGGGGCCAACGTCCTGACTTTC
D: TRBD1; size: .; V: TRBV6-5; J: TRBJ1-2; CDR3: CASSYVGQGAYGYTF; DNA: TGTGCCAGCAGTTACGTAGGACAGGGGGCCTATGGCTACACCTTC
D: TRBD1; size: .; V: TRBV4-1; J: TRBJ2-3; CDR3: CASSQITQSGTDTDTQYF; DNA: TGCGCCAGCAGCCAGATCACCCAGTCCGGGACAGACACAGATACGCAGTATTTT
D: .; size: .; V: TRBV7-2; J: TRBJ1-2; CDR3: CASSIGSHYGYTF; DNA: TGTGCCAGCAGCATAGGGAGCCACTATGGCTACACCTTC
D: .; size: .; V: TRBV9; J: TRBJ1-6; CDR3: CASSVGVRGLSSYNSPLHF; DNA: TGTGCCAGCAGCGTAGGAGTTCGAGGGTTAAGCTCCTATAATTCACCCCTCCACTTT
D: .; size: .; V: TRBV6-6; J: TRBJ1-1; CDR3: CASSYGNLNTEAFF; DNA: TGTGCCAGCAGTTATGGCAACCTGAACACTGAAGCTTTCTTT
D: .; size: .; V: TRBV7-2; J: TRBJ1-2; CDR3: CASSHSTGNYGYTF; DNA: TGTGCCAGCAGCCATTCAACAGGGAACTATGGCTACACCTTC
D: .; size: .; V: TRBV4-1; J: TRBJ1-6; CDR3: CASSPVVDSPLHF; DNA: TGCGCCAGCAGCCCGGTGGTGGATTCACCCCTCCACTTT
D: .; size: .; V: TRBV6-4; J: TRBJ2-6; CDR3: CASSDSQGSGANVLTF; DNA: TGTGCCAGCAGTGACTCGCAGGGCTCTGGGGCCAACGTCCTGACTTTC
D: .; size: .; V: TRBV19; J: TRBJ2-1; CDR3: CASSIGQAAYNEQFF; DNA: TGTGCCAGTAGTATTGGGCAGGCCGCCTACAATGAGCAGTTCTTC
D: .; size: .; V: TRBV9; J: TRBJ2-2; CDR3: CASSVRPTGRNTGELFF; DNA: TGTGCCAGCAGCGTCCGGCCTACAGGGAGGAACACCGGGGAGCTGTTTTTT
D: TRBD1; size: .; V: TRBV7-9; J: TRBJ2-2; CDR3: CASSPSTGWAGELFF; DNA: TGTGCCAGCAGCCCCTCGACAGGGTGGGCCGGGGAGCTGTTTTTT
D: TRBD2; size: .; V: TRBV3-1/TRBV3-2; J: TRBJ2-3; CDR3: CASSQPLAGGTDTQYF; DNA: TGTGCCAGCAGCCAACCACTAGCGGGGGGAACAGATACGCAGTATTTT
D: .; size: .; V: TRBV5-1; J: TRBJ2-3; CDR3: CASSLLGSSTDTQYF; DNA: TGCGCCAGCAGCTTGCTAGGCTCTAGCACAGATACGCAGTATTTT
D: TRBD1; size: few; V: TRBV7-8; J: TRBJ1-5; CDR3: CASSLGLGAGGGQPQHF; DNA: TGTGCCAGCAGCTTAGGTCTCGGAGCAGGGGGCGGTCAGCCCCAGCATTTT
D: .; size: .; V: TRBV2; J: TRBJ2-2; CDR3: CASGADANTGELFF; DNA: TGTGCCAGCGGAGCAGATGCGAACACCGGGGAGCTGTTTTTT
D: .; size: few; V: TRBV5-8; J: TRBJ1-1; CDR3: CASSLGSGWSTEAFF; DNA: TGTGCCAGCAGCCTGGGTTCAGGGTGGAGTACTGAAGCTTTCTTT
D: .; size: .; V: TRBV6-5; J: TRBJ2-1; CDR3: CASTTGIEQFF; DNA: TGTGCCAGCACAACCGGTATTGAGCAGTTCTTC
D: TRBD1; size: .; V: TRBV5-1; J: TRBJ1-1; CDR3: CASSLRTGGFNTEAFF; DNA: TGCGCCAGCAGCCTTAGGACAGGGGGCTTTAACACTGAAGCTTTCTTT
D: .; size: .; V: TRBV27; J: TRBJ2-4; CDR3: CASSRIGGQGIQYF; DNA: TGTGCCAGCAGCCGAATCGGGGGGCAAGGCATTCAGTACTTC
D: .; size: .; V: TRBV4-1; J: TRBJ1-3; CDR3: CASSQATGIPGNTIYF; DNA: TGCGCCAGCAGTCAAGCCACAGGGATCCCTGGAAACACCATATATTTT
D: TRBD1; size: .; V: TRBV18; J: TRBJ1-2; CDR3: CASSLPGQGEHGYTF; DNA: TGTGCCAGCTCACTTCCGGGACAGGGGGAACATGGCTACACCTTC
D: TRBD1; size: .; V: TRBV5-1; J: TRBJ2-7; CDR3: CASSLGQEYEQYF; DNA: TGCGCCAGCAGCCTGGGACAGGAGTACGAGCAGTACTTC
D: TRBD2; size: .; V: TRBV9; J: TRBJ2-7; CDR3: CASSVRSLAGGSEQYF; DNA: TGTGCCAGCAGCGTAAGGTCCCTAGCGGGGGGTTCCGAGCAGTACTTC
D: .; size: .; V: TRBV29-1; J: TRBJ2-3; CDR3: CSVAGLNTDTQYF; DNA: TGCAGCGTCGCCGGACTCAACACAGATACGCAGTATTTT
D: TRBD1; size: .; V: TRBV3-1/TRBV3-2; J: TRBJ1-5; CDR3: CASSQDLTGGQPQHF; DNA: TGTGCCAGCAGCCAAGACCTGACAGGGGGTCAGCCCCAGCATTTT
D: TRBD1; size: .; V: TRBV7-9; J: TRBJ2-5; CDR3: CASSPWGQGTQETQYF; DNA: TGTGCCAGCAGCCCCTGGGGACAGGGGACCCAAGAGACCCAGTACTTC
D: .; size: .; V: TRBV27; J: TRBJ2-4; CDR3: CASSLRRNPLAKNIQYF; DNA: TGTGCCAGCAGTTTAAGGCGGAACCCGCTAGCCAAAAACATTCAGTACTTC
D: .; size: .; V: TRBV5-1; J: TRBJ2-1; CDR3: CASSGDIYNEQFF; DNA: TGCGCCAGCAGCGGGGACATCTACAATGAGCAGTTCTTC
D: TRBD1; size: .; V: TRBV29-1; J: TRBJ1-2; CDR3: CSVGDRGYTF; DNA: TGCAGCGTGGGGGACAGGGGCTACACCTTC
D: TRBD1; size: .; V: TRBV2; J: TRBJ1-2; CDR3: CAIRQGHGYTF; DNA: TGTGCCATTCGACAGGGACATGGCTACACCTTC
D: .; size: .; V: TRBV7-2; J: TRBJ1-1; CDR3: CASSLLGQGGTEAFF; DNA: TGTGCCAGCAGCTTATTAGGGCAGGGTGGCACTGAAGCTTTCTTT
D: .; size: .; V: TRBV5-6; J: TRBJ1-2; CDR3: CASSLGQDYGYTF; DNA: TGTGCCAGCAGCTTGGGTCAGGACTATGGCTACACCTTC
D: TRBD1; size: .; V: TRBV9; J: TRBJ1-2; CDR3: CASSTRTGDGYTF; DNA: TGTGCCAGCAGCACCCGGACAGGGGATGGCTACACCTTC
D: .; size: .; V: TRBV9; J: TRBJ1-1; CDR3: CASSVVSRGEAFF; DNA: TGTGCCAGCAGCGTAGTTTCACGAGGTGAAGCTTTCTTT
D: .; size: .; V: TRBV30; J: TRBJ1-2; CDR3: CAWSLSTGLNYGYTF; DNA: TGTGCCTGGAGTCTCTCGACAGGTCTCAACTATGGCTACACCTTC
D: TRBD1; size: .; V: TRBV3-1/TRBV3-2; J: TRBJ1-1; CDR3: CASSSQDRGSTEAFF; DNA: TGTGCCAGCAGCTCACAAGACAGGGGGTCGACTGAAGCTTTCTTT
D: TRBD1; size: .; V: TRBV11-2; J: TRBJ1-2; CDR3: CASVPGTGGFYGYTF; DNA: TGTGCCAGTGTCCCCGGGACAGGGGGCTTCTATGGCTACACCTTC
D: TRBD1; size: .; V: TRBV18; J: TRBJ2-5; CDR3: CASSLRDRDVWETQYF; DNA: TGTGCCAGCTCACTCCGGGACAGGGATGTGTGGGAGACCCAGTACTTC
D: TRBD1; size: once; V: TRBV2; J: TRBJ1-5; CDR3: CASSQRDRSQPQHF; DNA: TGTGCCAGCAGTCAACGGGACAGATCTCAGCCCCAGCATTTT
D: .; size: once; V: TRBV6-2/TRBV6-3; J: TRBJ2-2; CDR3: CASSRSPGQGAGELFF; DNA: TGTGCCAGCAGTCGTTCTCCGGGACAAGGCGCAGGGGAGCTGTTTTTT
D: .; size: .; V: TRBV9; J: TRBJ1-3; CDR3: CASSSGELSGNTIYF; DNA: TGTGCCAGCAGCTCAGGGGAACTCTCTGGAAACACCATATATTTT
D: TRBD1; size: once; V: TRBV5-4; J: TRBJ1-1; CDR3: CASSLATGMDTEAFF; DNA: TGTGCCAGCAGCTTGGCGACAGGGATGGACACTGAAGCTTTCTTT